Described below is a single T cell receptor (beta chain) sequence and its context. The antigen is undetermined. V lost 3 bases and J lost 3, with 14 bases in between. This CDR3 comprises 16 residues. The germline V gene has CDR1 SGHAT and CDR2 FQNNGV. Unique molecular identifiers were incorporated during preparation of the TCRbeta library. TCRdb analysed the PCR reads with MiXCR anew, one entry per CDR3 protein. The sample lists over 80,000 distinct CDR3 sequences, about a quarter occurring once. The sample originates from a study of T-cell reconstitution after alpha-beta-depleted transplantation in children. Notes on the study in general: Newly made T cells mostly supplied T-cell counts and diversity one year after transplant. Day-60 TCRbeta diversity that was high in some patients was derived from surviving recipient T cells and thymic progenitors. Several hundred expanded graft clones reportedly supplied alpha-beta T cells about two months after transplant.

The TCR comes from a boy between 2 and 15 years old with acute lymphoblastic leukemia, due to receive a stem cell transplant. The chain combines TRBV11-2 with TRBJ2-2, with D perhaps TRBD2 (6 bases). Sequences were derived from PBMCs, sampled before TCRalphabeta/CD19-depleted stem cell transplant. CDR3 sequence reads: CASSFSKRAYTGELFF. The DNA of the CDR3 is TGTGCCAGCAGCTTCTCAAAGCGGGCGTACACCGGGGAGCTGTTTTTT.